These 21 T cell receptor beta chains were all obtained from the same sample, sequenced in a study of T cell clones after liver transplantation. The repertoire was sequenced with immunoSEQ multiplex PCR; TCRdb's copy has only in-frame clones and lacks some. This table holds around 100,000 clones, 82% found once. The starting material was CD4+ T cells from blood, obtained before liver transplant. All receptors derive from a human donor who received a liver transplant.

The V call is TRBV9, the J call TRBJ1-1, with D maybe TRBD1 (6 bases). The V end lost 2 bases, the J end lost 0 bases, and 8 bases lay between the germline ends. CDR3 length equals 14 residues. Germline V gene data show CDR1 as SGDLS and CDR2 as YYNGEE. The CDR3 region is CASSVTGMNTEAFF. In DNA form, the CDR3 reads TGTGCCAGCAGCGTGACAGGAATGAACACTGAAGCTTTCTTT.

This chain links TRBV18 with TRBJ2-1; 8 bases are a match to TRBD2. This CDR3 is 15 amino acids long. Per the germline V gene, CDR1 is KGHSH and CDR2 is LQKENI. V dropped 10 bases and J dropped 0; count of bases not matched to a gene: 8. The DNA of the CDR3 is TGTGCCACCTCCCCCGGGACTAGCTCCTACAATGAGCAGTTCTTC. The encoded protein is CATSPGTSSYNEQFF.

As DNA, the CDR3 is TGTGCCAGCAGCCTAGACAGGGATCAGCCCCAGCATTTT. It is translated as CASSLDRDQPQHF. The chain uses TRBV11-1 and TRBJ1-5, with 7 nucleotides matching TRBD1. This CDR3 comprises 13 residues. The trim removed 5 bases at V and 5 bases at J, leaving 3 bases unmatched. Germline-derived CDR1 and CDR2 are SGHAT and FQDESV (reference sequence).

The chain carries TRBV28 and TRBJ1-5, with D hard to call. The V and J ends lost 7 bases and 5 bases respectively, with 12 bases between them. There are 13 residues in the CDR3. Germline CDR1 reads MDHEN; CDR2 reads SYDVKM. As DNA, the CDR3 is TGTGCCAGCACAGGCCATATTGATCAGCCCCAGCATTTT. Its protein is CASTGHIDQPQHF.

This clone has just one count. This chain uses TRBV14 with TRBJ2-7; D gene ambiguous. From germline, CDR1 is SGHDN and CDR2 FVKESK. Trimming stripped 1 base from V and 3 bases from J, with 13 bases between. This CDR3 is 15 amino acids long. The CDR3 loop reads CASSQGPPWDYEQYF. The CDR3 nucleotides are TGTGCCAGCAGCCAAGGGCCCCCCTGGGACTACGAGCAGTACTTC.

This clone has a single count. V gene TRBV2 combines with J gene TRBJ2-7; no clear D. Germline CDR1 and CDR2: SNHLY and FYNNEI. Trimming removed 5 bases from V and 6 bases from J, with 14 bases in between. The CDR3 has 13 amino acids. In DNA, the CDR3 is TGTGCCAGCAGTTCGACACCCTCGGGCGAGCAGTACTTC. Translating gives CASSSTPSGEQYF.

Points on this clone: With a much larger clone just one base away, this may be a read error. The chain couples TRBV6-1 to TRBJ2-7, with D possibly TRBD1 on 7 matching bases. The germline V gene has CDR1 MNHNS and CDR2 SASEGT. Trimming removed 4 bases at V and 2 bases at J, with 18 bases between. The CDR3 runs to 16 residues. The CDR3 DNA reads as TGTGCCAGCAGTGGGGCTGCGGCAGGGGGGACCTACGAGCAGTACTTC. It is translated as CASSGAAAGGTYEQYF.

The chain joins TRBV27 to TRBJ2-2; D possibly corresponds to TRBD2 (5 bases). Per germline, CDR1 MNHEY and CDR2 SMNVEV (reference sequence). CDR3 length: 15 amino acids. The V gene lost 6 bases and the J gene lost 4 bases, with 15 bases spanning the gap. CDR3 nucleotides: TGTGCCAGCAGCGCCGGAAGGGCGGGCACCGGGGAGCTGTTTTTT. Amino acids: CASSAGRAGTGELFF.

The V and J genes are TRBV4-1 and TRBJ1-1, with D hard to call. Per the germline V gene, CDR1 is MGHRA and CDR2 is YSYEKL. The CDR3 covers 15 residues. The V gene lost 4 bases and the J gene lost 5 bases, with 17 bases spanning the gap. DNA of the CDR3: TGCGCCAGCAGCCTCGTTCGGCCGCGGGGTACTGAAGCTTTCTTT. Its protein product is CASSLVRPRGTEAFF.

J is TRBJ2-5 and V is TRBV28; D might be TRBD1 (5 bases). The germline gives CDR1 MDHEN, CDR2 SYDVKM. The V and J ends lost 4 bases and 0 bases respectively, with 12 bases between them. CDR3 length: 15 residues. The DNA of the CDR3 is TGTGCCAGCAGTTATCCGACAGTCGACCAAGAGACCCAGTACTTC. Translation gives CASSYPTVDQETQYF.

This chain joins TRBV5-4 and TRBJ2-6; possibly TRBD2 for D (6 bases). CDR1 and CDR2 (germline): SGHNT, YYREEE (reference sequence). Trimming took off 4 bases at V and 4 bases at J, with 18 bases between the two ends. The CDR3 has 17 amino acids. As DNA, the CDR3 is TGTGCCAGCAGCCTCGCGGGTGGAGGGAGAGGGGCCAACGTCCTGACTTTC. It yields the protein CASSLAGGGRGANVLTF.

The chain couples TRBV7-3 to TRBJ2-1; D is ambiguous. V was trimmed by 2 bases and J by 0 bases, leaving 11 bases between them. Germline-derived CDR1 and CDR2 are SGHTA and FQGTGA. The CDR3 has 16 amino acids. The CDR3 DNA sequence: TGTGCCAGCAGCTTACCGACCTTTAGCTCCTACAATGAGCAGTTCTTC. This codes for CASSLPTFSSYNEQFF.

V and J are TRBV27 and TRBJ1-6; D unresolved. The CDR3 has 13 residues. The V and J ends lost 3 bases and 6 bases respectively, with 6 bases between them. Germline values: CDR1 MNHEY, CDR2 SMNVEV (reference sequence). The CDR3 nucleotides are TGTGCCAGCAGTTTCCAGAGTAATTCACCCCTCCACTTT. Translating it yields CASSFQSNSPLHF.

This rearrangement joins TRBV11-2 to TRBJ1-1; 7 nucleotides align to TRBD1. This CDR3 has 12 amino acids. Germline V gives CDR1 SGHAT, CDR2 FQNNGV. With 3 bases clipped from V and 9 bases from J, the junction kept 4 bases outside the gene matches. The CDR3 nucleotides read TGTGCCAGCAGCTTCGGACAGGCAAAAGCTTTCTTT. It yields the protein CASSFGQAKAFF. Full variable domain (outside the CDR3, taken from reference TRBV11-2 and TRBJ1-1): EAGVAQSPRYKIIEKRQSVAFWCNPISGHATLYWYQQILGQGPKLLIQFQNNGVVDDSQLPKDRFSAERLKGVDSTLKIQPAKLEDSAVYLCASSFGQAKAFFGQGTRLTVV.

V and J are TRBV28 and TRBJ1-5; possible D gene TRBD1, 5 bases. The CDR3 has 13 residues. V lost 7 bases, J lost 3 bases, and 10 bases lay in between. The germline V gene has CDR1 MDHEN and CDR2 SYDVKM. CDR3 residues: CASTGTFNQPQHF. Here the CDR3 DNA reads TGTGCCAGCACGGGGACCTTCAATCAGCCCCAGCATTTT. Drawing the rest from reference TRBV28 and TRBJ1-5, the complete variable domain is DVKVTQSSRYLVKRTGEKVFLECVQDMDHENMFWYRQDPGLGLRLIYFSYDVKMKEKGDIPEGYSVSREKKERFSLILESASTNQTSMYLCASTGTFNQPQHFGDGTRLSIL.

This clone was detected only once. The chain combines TRBV6-1 with TRBJ1-5; a possible D gene is TRBD1 (5 bases). V lost 3 bases and J 6 bases, leaving 9 bases between the germline ends. The CDR3 length is 13 residues. Germline V CDR1 and CDR2: MNHNS, SASEGT. The CDR3: CASSEQGPQPQHF. Here the CDR3 DNA reads TGTGCCAGCAGTGAGCAGGGCCCTCAGCCCCAGCATTTT.

The CDR3 is CSVGRSGTGGNEQFF. As DNA, the CDR3 is TGCAGCGTTGGCCGGTCTGGGACAGGGGGCAATGAGCAGTTCTTC. This chain connects TRBV29-1 to TRBJ2-1; TRBD1 agrees at 11 bases. Losses at the gene ends were 4 bases for V and 6 bases for J; bases not matched to a gene: 8. CDR3 length: 15 amino acids. Germline loops: CDR1 SQVTM, CDR2 ANQGSEA.

The chain carries TRBV5-8 and TRBJ1-1; D is undetermined. The V and J ends lost 6 bases and 4 bases respectively, with 13 bases between them. CDR3 length equals 13 residues. Germline CDR1 and CDR2: SGHTS and YDEGEE. CDR3 sequence (DNA): TGTGCCAGCACCCTCGGATGGGGCACTGAAGCTTTCTTT. It codes for CASTLGWGTEAFF. The variable domain in full, with the rest retrieved from reference TRBV5-8 and TRBJ1-1, is EAGVTQSPTHLIKTRGQQATLRCSPISGHTSVYWYQQALGLGLQFLLWYDEGEERNRGNFPPRFSGRQFPNYSSELNVNALELEDSALYLCASTLGWGTEAFFGQGTRLTVV.

The V call is TRBV7-8, the J call TRBJ1-3; D may be TRBD1 (5 bases). Germline lookup yields CDR1 SGHVS and CDR2 FQNEAQ. This CDR3 spans 17 amino acids. Trimming left V 5 bases short and J 8 bases short, with 25 bases between. CDR3 sequence (DNA): TGTGCCAGCAGCCGTGCCCGGACAACCCGCCGATCGGACACCATATATTTT. Translation gives CASSRARTTRRSDTIYF. Based on the CDR3 plus reference TRBV7-8 and TRBJ1-3, the full variable domain is GAGVSQSPRYKVAKRGQDVALRCDPISGHVSLFWYQQALGQGPEFLTYFQNEAQLDKSGLPSDRFFAERPEGSVSTLKIQRTQQEDSAVYLCASSRARTTRRSDTIYFGEGSWLTVV.

The chain carries TRBV19 and TRBJ1-1; no clear D gene. Trimming took off 6 bases at V and 2 bases at J, with 13 bases between the two ends. CDR3 length equals 14 residues. The germline gives CDR1 LNHDA, CDR2 SQIVND (reference sequence). The CDR3 is CASSRREGNTEAFF. DNA for the CDR3: TGTGCCAGTAGCCGACGTGAGGGAAACACTGAAGCTTTCTTT.

This rearrangement joins TRBV9 to TRBJ1-1; D gene uncertain. The CDR3 spans 13 residues. With 4 bases removed from V and 0 bases from J, the gap between germline ends came to 7 bases. CDR1 and CDR2 (germline): SGDLS, YYNGEE. The CDR3: CASSPTVNTEAFF. CDR3 DNA sequence: TGTGCCAGCAGCCCTACGGTGAACACTGAAGCTTTCTTT.